The source of this T cell receptor beta chain is a study of cytomegalovirus exposure and HLA in healthy donors. For the study at large: Of several hundred genotyped donors, 81% grouped in the Caucasian-associated ancestry cluster. Study-level results: In an earlier analysis, about 87% or about 30%: the productive usage of most TCR beta V segments. Immune exposure was documented only through CMV serostatus.

A word on this clone: Antigen: not known.

CDR3 length equals 12 residues. Germline CDR1 MNHEY, CDR2 SMNVEV (reference sequence). Trimming took off 6 bases at V and 4 bases at J, with 10 bases between the two ends. Primers included in the PCR were 60 Vbeta and 13 Jbeta primers. Profiling relied on immunoSEQ multiplex PCR, and the TCRdb table lists in-frame clones only, not all of them. Among some 140,000 clones, over 70% were seen once, and the ten largest hold about 0.97%. The specimen sequenced was PBMCs. This chain joins TRBV27 and TRBJ2-7, with D unresolved. The receptor was derived from a young man in good health and CMV-seronegative. CDR3 in DNA: TGTGCCAGCAGGAGTTTCTGGTACGAGCAGTACTTC. Translating it yields CASRSFWYEQYF.